Listed below are T cell receptor beta chains from one sample, sequenced in a study of T-cell reconstitution after alpha-beta-depleted transplantation in children. TCRdb itself ran the PCR reads through MiXCR, one entry per CDR3 protein. The repertoire has hundreds of thousands of distinct CDR3 sequences, 12% of them found once; the top ten carry around 3%. The sample here was PBMCs from the stem cell graft donor, taken from the stem cell graft. The origin of the receptors is a human donor who donated a stem cell graft to a child with acute lymphoblastic leukemia. CDR3s include the opening cysteine and the closing phenylalanine or tryptophan.

TRBJ2-1 TRBV20-1 CSALSPAGSSTEQFF
TRBJ2-6 TRBV5-1 CASSHRGNRGANVLTF
TRBJ2-1 TRBV6-2/TRBV6-3 CASSYPDRPSTEQFF
TRBJ2-3 TRBV7-2 CASSFSLGAHTDTQYF
TRBJ2-3 TRBV9 CASTAAGTVTDTQYF
TRBJ1-5 TRBV12-3/TRBV12-4 CASRPTGGNQPQHF
TRBJ2-5 TRBV25-1 CASSESFLRKETQYF
TRBJ1-5 TRBV6-2/TRBV6-3 CASSYWSKHQPQHF
TRBJ2-7 TRBV20-1 CSARALLGQGYEQYF
TRBJ1-4 TRBV9 CASSVEPLTNEKLFF
TRBJ1-1 TRBV10-3 CAISETHAGRAFF
TRBJ2-7 TRBV6-2/TRBV6-3 CASKFDRSSYEQYF
TRBJ2-7 TRBV28 CASIKAPSLAYEQYF
TRBJ2-3 TRBV7-9 CASSPPAGGSADTQYF
TRBJ1-5 TRBV7-9 CASSLELDQPQHF
TRBJ2-6 TRBV11-2 CASSFITRGGRTPSGANVLTF
TRBJ2-1 TRBV5-1 CASSATSGSYNEQFF
TRBJ1-6 TRBV6-2/TRBV6-3 CASSYAGRNSPLHF
TRBJ2-1 TRBV7-2 CASSSLLAGAQQFF
TRBJ1-1 TRBV5-1 CASSGGAITEAFF
TRBJ2-5 TRBV20-1 CSARGDRGSEETQYF
TRBJ2-1 TRBV7-9 CASSLAGTRGANEQFF
TRBJ2-7 TRBV30 CAWSLGLGSYEQYF
TRBJ1-2 TRBV18 CASSPREELVGYGYTF
TRBJ1-5 TRBV4-1 CASSQRLNSNQPQHF
TRBJ2-5 TRBV9 CASSAGLAGGETQYF
TRBJ2-3 TRBV4-2 CASSQNVGPDTQYF
TRBJ1-2 TRBV19 CASSVSSGHGYTF
TRBJ2-7 TRBV5-1 CASSAGRIDRSSYEQYF
TRBJ1-5 TRBV4-3 CASSQGLLEAQHF
TRBJ2-7 TRBV19 CASSILGGHEQYF
TRBJ2-3 TRBV20-1 CSATNPQGNTQYF
TRBJ2-7 TRBV7-2 CASSAGGRWNEQYF
TRBJ2-7 TRBV28 CASSSYLGEQYF
TRBJ2-1 TRBV30 CAWRGSGYNEQFF
TRBJ2-3 TRBV20-1 CSAALTGADTQYF
TRBJ1-6 TRBV27 CASSRAGHTNSPLHF
TRBJ2-1 TRBV20-1 CSAIPGLAGGVIYNEQFF
TRBJ2-1 TRBV4-1 CASSGRTALNYNEQFF
TRBJ2-2 TRBV9 CASSVWMGELFF
TRBJ2-2 TRBV20-1 CSALPGTSSTGELFF
TRBJ2-2 TRBV27 CATGRGLRELFF
TRBJ1-2 TRBV20-1 CSARLPGSINYGYTF
TRBJ2-2 TRBV9 CASSVAGTPNTGELFF
TRBJ1-6 TRBV27 CASSVTGSNSPLHF
TRBJ2-3 TRBV14 CASSSREDTDTQYF
TRBJ1-6 TRBV7-2 CASSLRRVASYNSPLHF
TRBJ2-3 TRBV28 CASVSDGLVGGTQYF
TRBJ2-7 TRBV6-5 CASSYSGGPVHYSYEQYF
TRBJ1-1 TRBV20-1 CSSGPLNTEAFF